This T cell receptor beta chain was sequenced during a study of post-analysis software for immune sequencing data. Sequencing libraries made from TCR beta cDNA carried unique molecular identifiers. TCRdb independently ran MiXCR on the PCR reads; one entry per CDR3 protein. This table holds 820,000 or so distinct CDR3 sequences, about 53% found once. Concerning this clonotype: Its specificity is not known.

Trimming stripped 6 bases from V and 4 bases from J, with 12 bases between. The CDR3 has 14 amino acids. Germline V gives CDR1 MNHEY, CDR2 SMNVEV (reference sequence). Study results and caveats: Compared with controls, patients showed significantly lower normalized Chao1 diversity. Compared with controls, patients had more of 4 or 5 TRBV segments, including TRBV5-6, TRBV5-1 and TRBV20-1. Same-batch preparations were strongly co-clustered by F measure.

The rearrangement uses TRBV27 and TRBJ2-2; D call uncertain. The receptor was derived from a girl aged 5-17 years with multiple sclerosis. Specimen: blood. In DNA, the CDR3 is TGTGCCAGCAGCCCAAGTTGGGGCACCGGGGAGCTGTTTTTT. Translated, it gives CASSPSWGTGELFF.